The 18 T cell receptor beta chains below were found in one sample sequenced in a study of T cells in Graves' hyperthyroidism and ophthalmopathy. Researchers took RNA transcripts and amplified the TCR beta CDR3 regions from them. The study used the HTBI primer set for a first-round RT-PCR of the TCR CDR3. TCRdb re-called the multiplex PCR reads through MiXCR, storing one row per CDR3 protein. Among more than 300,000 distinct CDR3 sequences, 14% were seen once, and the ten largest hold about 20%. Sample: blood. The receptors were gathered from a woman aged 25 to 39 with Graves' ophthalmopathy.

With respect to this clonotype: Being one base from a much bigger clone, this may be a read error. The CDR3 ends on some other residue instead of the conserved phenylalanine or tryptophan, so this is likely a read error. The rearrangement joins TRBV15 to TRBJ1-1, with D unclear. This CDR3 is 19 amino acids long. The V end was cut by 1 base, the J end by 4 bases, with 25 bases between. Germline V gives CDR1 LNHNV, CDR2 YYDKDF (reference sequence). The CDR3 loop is CATSRVNLVGPHGLTEAFS. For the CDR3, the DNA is TGTGCCACCAGCAGAGTCAATTTAGTGGGTCCCCATGGGCTCACTGAAGCTTTCTCT.

CDR3 sequence: CASSELDRANSPLHF. CDR3 bases: TGCGCCAGCAGTGAGTTAGACAGGGCTAATTCACCCCTCCACTTT. The chain couples TRBV10-2 to TRBJ1-6; 7 bases are shared with TRBD1. J gave up 6 bases and V 1 base, and 3 bases lay outside the gene matches. CDR1 is WSHSY, CDR2 SAAADI, per germline. The CDR3 loop spans 15 amino acids.

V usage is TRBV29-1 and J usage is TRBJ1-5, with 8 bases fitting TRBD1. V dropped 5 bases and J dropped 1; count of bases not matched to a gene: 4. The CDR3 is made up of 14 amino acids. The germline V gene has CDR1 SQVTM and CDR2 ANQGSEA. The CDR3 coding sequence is TGCAGCGTTCTCGACAGGGGCAGCAATCAGCCCCAGCATTTT. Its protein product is CSVLDRGSNQPQHF.

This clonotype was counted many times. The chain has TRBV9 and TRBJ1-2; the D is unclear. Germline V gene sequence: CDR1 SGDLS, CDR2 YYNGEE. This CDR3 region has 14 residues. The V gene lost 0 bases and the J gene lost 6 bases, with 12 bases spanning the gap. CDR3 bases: TGTGCCAGCAGCGTAGATTGGGTAATCGATGGCTACACCTTC. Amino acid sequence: CASSVDWVIDGYTF. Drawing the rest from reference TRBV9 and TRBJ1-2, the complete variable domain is DSGVTQTPKHLITATGQRVTLRCSPRSGDLSVYWYQQSLDQGLQFLIQYYNGEERAKGNILERFSAQQFPDLHSELNLSSLELGDSALYFCASSVDWVIDGYTFGSGTRLTVV.

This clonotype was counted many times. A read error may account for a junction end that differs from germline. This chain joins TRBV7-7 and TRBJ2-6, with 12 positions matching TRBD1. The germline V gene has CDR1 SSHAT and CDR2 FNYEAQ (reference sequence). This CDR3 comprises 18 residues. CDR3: CASRAPGQGASGANVLTF. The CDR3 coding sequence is TGTGCTAGCAGAGCCCCGGGACAGGGGGCATCTGGGGCCAACGTCCTGACTTTC.

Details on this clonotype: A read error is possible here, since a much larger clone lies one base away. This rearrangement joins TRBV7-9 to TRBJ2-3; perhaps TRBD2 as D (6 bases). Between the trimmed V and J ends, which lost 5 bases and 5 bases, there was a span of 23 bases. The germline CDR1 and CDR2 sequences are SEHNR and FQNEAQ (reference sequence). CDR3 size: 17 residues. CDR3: CASSLRLRGGAGDTQYF. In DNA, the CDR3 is TGTGCCAGCAGCCTGAGATTGCGGGGTGGAGCGGGAGATACGCAGTATTTT.

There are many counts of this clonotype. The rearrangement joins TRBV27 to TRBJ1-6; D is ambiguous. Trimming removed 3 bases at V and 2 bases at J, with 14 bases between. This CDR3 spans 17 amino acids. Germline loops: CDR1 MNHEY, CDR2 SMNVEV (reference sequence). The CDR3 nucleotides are TGTGCCAGCAGTTTCTTCTCCAACGTAGCCTATAATTCACCCCTCCACTTT. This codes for CASSFFSNVAYNSPLHF.

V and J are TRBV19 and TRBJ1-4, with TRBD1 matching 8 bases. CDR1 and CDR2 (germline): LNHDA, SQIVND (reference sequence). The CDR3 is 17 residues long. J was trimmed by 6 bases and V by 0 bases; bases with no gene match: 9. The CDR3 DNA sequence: TGTGCCAGTAGTATAGACGGACAGGGCCGTAAGGATGAAAAACTGTTTTTT. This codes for CASSIDGQGRKDEKLFF.

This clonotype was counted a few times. For the CDR3, the DNA is TGTGCCAGCAGCCCTGGGGGGGTTGTAGTTGGGACCTTC. Amino acid sequence: CASSPGGVVVGTF. The V call is TRBV2, the J call TRBJ1-2, with TRBD1 as a possible D gene (5 bases). Germline CDR1 reads SNHLY; CDR2 reads FYNNEI. The CDR3 is made up of 13 amino acids. Trimming cost V 6 bases and J 14 bases, with 22 bases left between them.

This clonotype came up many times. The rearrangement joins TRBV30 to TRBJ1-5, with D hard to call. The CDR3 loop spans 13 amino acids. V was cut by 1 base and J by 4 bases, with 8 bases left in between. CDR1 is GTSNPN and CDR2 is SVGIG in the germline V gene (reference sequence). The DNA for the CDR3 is TGTGCCTGGAGTGCCGCTCGAAATCAGCCCCAGCATTTT. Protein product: CAWSAARNQPQHF.

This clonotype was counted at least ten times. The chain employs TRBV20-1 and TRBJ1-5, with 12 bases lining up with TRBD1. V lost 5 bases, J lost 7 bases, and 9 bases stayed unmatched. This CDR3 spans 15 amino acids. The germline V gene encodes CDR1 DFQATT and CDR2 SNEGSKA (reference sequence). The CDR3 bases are TGCAGTGCTGGCCGGGACAGGGGGCCCGAACAGCCCCAGCATTTT. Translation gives CSAGRDRGPEQPQHF.

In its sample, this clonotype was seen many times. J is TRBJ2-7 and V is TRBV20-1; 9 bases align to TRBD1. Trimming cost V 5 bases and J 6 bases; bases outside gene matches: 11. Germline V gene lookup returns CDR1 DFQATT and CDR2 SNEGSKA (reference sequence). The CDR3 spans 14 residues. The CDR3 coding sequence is TGCAGTGCTCCGGACAGGGGTTCTCCCTTCGAGCAGTACTTC. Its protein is CSAPDRGSPFEQYF.

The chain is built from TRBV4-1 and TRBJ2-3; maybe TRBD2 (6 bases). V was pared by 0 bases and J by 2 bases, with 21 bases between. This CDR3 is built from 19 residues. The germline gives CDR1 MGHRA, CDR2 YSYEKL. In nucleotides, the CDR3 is TGCGCCAGCAGCCAAGAGAGGGCCCTCGGGGGACGAACCACAGATACGCAGTATTTT. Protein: CASSQERALGGRTTDTQYF.

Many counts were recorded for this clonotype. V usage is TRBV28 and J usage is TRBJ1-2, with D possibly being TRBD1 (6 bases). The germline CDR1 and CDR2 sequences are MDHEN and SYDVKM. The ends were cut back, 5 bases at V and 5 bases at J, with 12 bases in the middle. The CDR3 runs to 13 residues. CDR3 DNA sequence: TGTGCCAGCAGTACGGGACAATTTTATGGCTACACCTTC. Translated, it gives CASSTGQFYGYTF.

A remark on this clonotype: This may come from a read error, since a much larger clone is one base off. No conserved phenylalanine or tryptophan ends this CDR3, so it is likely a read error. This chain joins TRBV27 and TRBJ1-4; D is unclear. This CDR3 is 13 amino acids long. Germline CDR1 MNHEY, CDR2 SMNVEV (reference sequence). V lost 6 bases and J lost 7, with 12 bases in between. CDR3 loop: CASRTYEAEKLFL. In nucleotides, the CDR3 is TGTGCCAGCAGAACTTACGAGGCTGAAAAACTGTTTTTA.

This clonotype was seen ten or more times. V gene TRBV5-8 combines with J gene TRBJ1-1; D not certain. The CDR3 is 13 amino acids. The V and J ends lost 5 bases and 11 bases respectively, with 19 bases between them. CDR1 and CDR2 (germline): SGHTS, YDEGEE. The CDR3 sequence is CASSAVGQRRAFF. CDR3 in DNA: TGTGCCAGCAGTGCGGTAGGGCAGCGAAGGGCTTTCTTT. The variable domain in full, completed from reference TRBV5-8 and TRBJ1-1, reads EAGVTQSPTHLIKTRGQQATLRCSPISGHTSVYWYQQALGLGLQFLLWYDEGEERNRGNFPPRFSGRQFPNYSSELNVNALELEDSALYLCASSAVGQRRAFFGQGTRLTVV.

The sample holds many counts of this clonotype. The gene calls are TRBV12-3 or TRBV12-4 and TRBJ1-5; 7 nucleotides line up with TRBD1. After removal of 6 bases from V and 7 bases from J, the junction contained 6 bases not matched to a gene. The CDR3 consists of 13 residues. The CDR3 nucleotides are TGTGCCAGCAGCCTGGACAGGATACAGCCCCAGCATTTT. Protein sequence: CASSLDRIQPQHF.

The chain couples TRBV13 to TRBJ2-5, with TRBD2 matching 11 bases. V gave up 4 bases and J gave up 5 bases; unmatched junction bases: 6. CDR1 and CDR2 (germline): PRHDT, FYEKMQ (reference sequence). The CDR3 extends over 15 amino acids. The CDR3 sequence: CASSSRTSGWETQYF. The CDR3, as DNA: TGTGCCAGCAGCTCCCGGACTAGCGGGTGGGAGACCCAGTACTTC.